The 8 T cell receptor beta chains below come from one sample, sequenced in a study of OX40 agonist ivuxolimab in advanced cancers. The method behind the library was the immunoSEQ multiplex PCR assay. The source is immuneACCESS, and TCRdb retained only in-frame sequences with V and J called. Part of the clones is not carried over; for the studies checked, unresolved V genes explain less than half of this, and the remainder is unexplained. The sample table lists tens of thousands of clones, about 82% of them with a count of one. The top ten clonotypes cover 1.5% to 2.5% of the sample. Sequenced material: CD4+ or CD8+ T cells sorted from blood, taken in a trial of the OX40 agonist ivuxolimab. These receptors were taken from an adult with an advanced solid tumor such as melanoma, head and neck, liver or kidney cancer.

This sequence joins TRBV5-8 and TRBJ2-5, with a possible D match to TRBD1 (6 bases). Deletions cut 4 bases from V and 7 bases from J, with 20 bases between. This CDR3 has 15 residues. CDR1 is SGHTS and CDR2 is YDEGEE in the germline V gene. CDR3 sequence (DNA): TGTGCCAGCAGCATACGGACAGCCGCTCGGGGGACCCAGTACTTC. Protein sequence: CASSIRTAARGTQYF.

The V and J genes are TRBV10-3 and TRBJ1-1; 9 positions match TRBD1. The germline CDR1 and CDR2 sequences are ENHRY and SYGVKD. The V gene end was trimmed by 6 bases and the J gene end by 1 base; junction bases not matched to a gene: 6. There are 15 residues in the CDR3. CDR3 in DNA: TGTGCCATCAGGGAACAGGGGGCAGGGAACACTGAAGCTTTCTTT. Translated: CAIREQGAGNTEAFF.

In this sample, this clone turned up once. CDR3 nucleotide sequence: TGCGCCAGCAGCTTAACTCCGGGGGACATTCAGTACTTC. This codes for CASSLTPGDIQYF. The chain uses TRBV5-1 and TRBJ2-4, with D possibly being TRBD2 (6 bases). The length of the CDR3 is 13 residues. The V gene's germline CDR1 is SGHRS and CDR2 YFSETQ. Trimming took off 2 bases at V and 8 bases at J, with 11 bases between the two ends.

The chain carries TRBV9 and TRBJ2-5, with D perhaps TRBD1 or TRBD2 (5 bases each). The CDR3 has 16 residues. Germline V lookup: CDR1 SGDLS, CDR2 YYNGEE. Trimming left V 0 bases short and J 4 bases short, with 16 bases between. The CDR3 loop reads CASSVAKAFGGETQYF. The CDR3 coding sequence is TGTGCCAGCAGCGTAGCCAAGGCGTTTGGGGGAGAGACCCAGTACTTC.

The chain links TRBV4-2 to TRBJ2-1; the D gene could be TRBD1 or TRBD2 (5 bases each). V lost 0 bases and J 10 bases, leaving 10 bases between the germline ends. This CDR3 is built from 13 residues. The germline gives CDR1 LGHNA, CDR2 YNFKEQ. CDR3 bases: TGTGCCAGCAGCCAAGATCCCGAGGGGGAGCAGTTCTTC. It translates to CASSQDPEGEQFF.

The chain employs TRBV9 and TRBJ2-1, with D tentatively TRBD1 (6 bases). CDR3 size: 16 residues. V lost 0 bases and J lost 0, with 10 bases in between. Germline V CDR1 and CDR2: SGDLS, YYNGEE. CDR3 sequence (DNA): TGTGCCAGCAGCGTAGGAAAGGGGGACTCCTACAATGAGCAGTTCTTC. Residues: CASSVGKGDSYNEQFF.

The sample holds a few counts of this clone. The chain carries TRBV25-1 and TRBJ1-5, with D unresolved. Germline V lookup: CDR1 MGHDK, CDR2 SYGVNS. V was shortened by 1 base and J by 3 bases, with 7 bases between the two germline ends. CDR3 length: 14 amino acids. The CDR3 protein is CASSEWEANQPQHF. Written as DNA, the CDR3 is TGTGCCAGCAGTGAATGGGAGGCCAATCAGCCCCAGCATTTT.

V and J are TRBV7-2 and TRBJ2-3; 10 positions agree with TRBD1. CDR1 and CDR2 from the germline V gene are SGHTA and FQGNSA. This CDR3 region has 15 residues. J gave up 6 bases and V 6 bases, and 9 bases lay outside the gene matches. CDR3 protein: CASSRQGARVDTQYF. CDR3 nucleotide sequence: TGTGCCAGCAGTCGACAGGGGGCAAGGGTGGATACGCAGTATTTT.